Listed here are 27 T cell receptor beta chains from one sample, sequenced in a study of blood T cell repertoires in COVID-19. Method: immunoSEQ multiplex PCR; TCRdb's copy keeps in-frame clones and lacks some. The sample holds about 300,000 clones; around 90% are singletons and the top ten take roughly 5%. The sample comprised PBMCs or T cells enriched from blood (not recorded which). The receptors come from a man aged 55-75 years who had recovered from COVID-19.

The CDR3 region has the DNA TGTGCCAGCAGTGGATCCCTCAGGGGTGAAGTCTACGAGCAGTACTTC. As protein: CASSGSLRGEVYEQYF. The chain combines TRBV5-4 with TRBJ2-7, with a tentative D call TRBD1 (6 bases). The CDR3 is made up of 16 amino acids. Looked up from germline, CDR1 is SGHNT and CDR2 is YYREEE (reference sequence). V was trimmed by 5 bases and J by 3 bases, leaving 21 bases between them.

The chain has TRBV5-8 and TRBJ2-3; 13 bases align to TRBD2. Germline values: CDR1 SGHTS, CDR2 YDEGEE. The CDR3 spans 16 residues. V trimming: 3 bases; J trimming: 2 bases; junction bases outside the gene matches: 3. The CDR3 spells CASSSGLAGTTDTQYF. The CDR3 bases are TGTGCCAGCAGCTCGGGACTAGCGGGAACCACAGATACGCAGTATTTT.

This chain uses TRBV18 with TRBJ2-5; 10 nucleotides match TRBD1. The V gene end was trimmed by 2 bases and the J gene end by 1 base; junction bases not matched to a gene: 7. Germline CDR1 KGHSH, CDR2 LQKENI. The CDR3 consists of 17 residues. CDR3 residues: CASSPSPGTGVQETQYF. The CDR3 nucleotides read TGTGCCAGCTCACCATCCCCGGGGACAGGGGTCCAAGAGACCCAGTACTTC.

DNA for the CDR3: TGTGCCAGCAGTCCACCCCCCGGGACAGGACAAGAGACCCAGTACTTC. Translating it yields CASSPPPGTGQETQYF. This chain uses TRBV28 with TRBJ2-5, with TRBD1 matching over 8 bases. This CDR3 spans 16 amino acids. The V gene's germline CDR1 is MDHEN and CDR2 SYDVKM. J was trimmed by 2 bases and V by 5 bases; bases with no gene match: 10. The entire variable domain, with the rest obtained from reference TRBV28 and TRBJ2-5, is as follows: DVKVTQSSRYLVKRTGEKVFLECVQDMDHENMFWYRQDPGLGLRLIYFSYDVKMKEKGDIPEGYSVSREKKERFSLILESASTNQTSMYLCASSPPPGTGQETQYFGPGTRLLVL.

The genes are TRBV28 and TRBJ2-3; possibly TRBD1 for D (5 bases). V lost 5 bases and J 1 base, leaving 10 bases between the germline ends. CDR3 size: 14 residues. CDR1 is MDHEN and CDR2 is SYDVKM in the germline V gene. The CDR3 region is CASSPGLGTDTQYF. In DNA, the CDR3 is TGTGCCAGCAGTCCAGGGTTAGGCACAGATACGCAGTATTTT.

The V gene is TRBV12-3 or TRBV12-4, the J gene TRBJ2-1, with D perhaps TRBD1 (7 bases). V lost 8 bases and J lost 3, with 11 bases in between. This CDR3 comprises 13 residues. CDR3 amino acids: CASSGGNYNEQFF. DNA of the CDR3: TGTGCCAGCTCAGGGGGGAACTACAATGAGCAGTTCTTC.

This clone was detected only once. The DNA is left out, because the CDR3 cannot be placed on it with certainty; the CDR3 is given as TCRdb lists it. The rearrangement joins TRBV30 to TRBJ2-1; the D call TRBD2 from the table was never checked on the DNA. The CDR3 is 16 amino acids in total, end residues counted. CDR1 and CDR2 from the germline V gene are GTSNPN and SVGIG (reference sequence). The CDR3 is CAWSVGPGGPLHEQFF.

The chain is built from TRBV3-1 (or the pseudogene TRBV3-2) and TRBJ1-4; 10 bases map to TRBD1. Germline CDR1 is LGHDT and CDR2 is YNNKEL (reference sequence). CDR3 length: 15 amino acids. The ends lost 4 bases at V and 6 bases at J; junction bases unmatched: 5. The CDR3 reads CASSRSGTGDEKLFF. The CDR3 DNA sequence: TGTGCCAGCAGCCGTTCCGGGACAGGGGATGAAAAACTGTTTTTT.

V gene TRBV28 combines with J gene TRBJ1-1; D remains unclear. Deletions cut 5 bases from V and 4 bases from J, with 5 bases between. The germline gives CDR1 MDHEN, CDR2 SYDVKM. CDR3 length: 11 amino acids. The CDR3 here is CASSVRTEAFF. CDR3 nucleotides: TGTGCCAGCAGTGTGCGCACTGAAGCTTTCTTT.

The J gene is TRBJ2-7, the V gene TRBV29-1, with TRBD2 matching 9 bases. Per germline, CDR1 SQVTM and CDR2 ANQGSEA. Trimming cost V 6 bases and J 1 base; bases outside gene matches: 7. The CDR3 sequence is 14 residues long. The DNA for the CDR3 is TGCAGCGTCTTGCCTAGCGGGAATTCCTACGAGCAGTACTTC. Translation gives CSVLPSGNSYEQYF.

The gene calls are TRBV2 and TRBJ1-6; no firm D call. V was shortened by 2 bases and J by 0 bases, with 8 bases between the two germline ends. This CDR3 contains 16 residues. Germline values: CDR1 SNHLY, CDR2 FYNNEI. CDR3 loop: CASSELGSSYNSPLHF. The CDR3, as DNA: TGTGCCAGCAGTGAATTGGGGAGCTCCTATAATTCACCCCTCCACTTT.

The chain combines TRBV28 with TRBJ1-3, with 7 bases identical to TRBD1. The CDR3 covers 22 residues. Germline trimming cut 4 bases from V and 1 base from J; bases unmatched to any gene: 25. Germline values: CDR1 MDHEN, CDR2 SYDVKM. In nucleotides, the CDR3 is TGTGCCAGCAGTTCTACGACAGGGTCTCATGCGGAAACTTCGCAGTCTGGAAACACCATATATTTT. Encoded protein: CASSSTTGSHAETSQSGNTIYF.

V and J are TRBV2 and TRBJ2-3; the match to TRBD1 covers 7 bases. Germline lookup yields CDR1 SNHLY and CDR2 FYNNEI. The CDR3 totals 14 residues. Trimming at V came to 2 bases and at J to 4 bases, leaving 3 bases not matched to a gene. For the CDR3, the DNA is TGTGCCAGCAGTGAAAGGGGGCTAGCAGATACGCAGTATTTT. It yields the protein CASSERGLADTQYF.

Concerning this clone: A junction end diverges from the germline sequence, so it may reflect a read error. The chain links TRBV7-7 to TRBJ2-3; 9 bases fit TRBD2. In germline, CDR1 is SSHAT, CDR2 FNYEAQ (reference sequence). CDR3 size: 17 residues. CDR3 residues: CASSPGLSGSFTDTQYF. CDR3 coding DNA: TGTGCTAGCAGCCCCGGTCTTAGCGGGAGCTTCACAGATACGCAGTATTTT.

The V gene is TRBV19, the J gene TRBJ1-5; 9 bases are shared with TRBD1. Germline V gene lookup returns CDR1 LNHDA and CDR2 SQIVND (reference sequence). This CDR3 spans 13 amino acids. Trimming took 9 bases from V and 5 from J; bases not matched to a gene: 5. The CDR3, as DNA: TGTGCCAGCCGGGACAGGGTAGATCAGCCCCAGCATTTT. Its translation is CASRDRVDQPQHF.

The CDR3 DNA follows: TGCGCCAGCAGCTTGGTGGGCCAATACGAGCAGTACTTC. This encodes CASSLVGQYEQYF. The V call is TRBV5-1, the J call TRBJ2-7; D not resolved. CDR3 length equals 13 residues. Trimming took off 0 bases at V and 4 bases at J, with 8 bases between the two ends. Germline lookup yields CDR1 SGHRS and CDR2 YFSETQ.

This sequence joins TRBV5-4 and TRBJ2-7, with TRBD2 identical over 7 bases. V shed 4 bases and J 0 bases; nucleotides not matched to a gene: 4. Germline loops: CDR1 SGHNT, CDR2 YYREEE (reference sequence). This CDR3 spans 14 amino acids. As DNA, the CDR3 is TGTGCCAGCAGCATTACTAGCGCCTCCTACGAGCAGTACTTC. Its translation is CASSITSASYEQYF.

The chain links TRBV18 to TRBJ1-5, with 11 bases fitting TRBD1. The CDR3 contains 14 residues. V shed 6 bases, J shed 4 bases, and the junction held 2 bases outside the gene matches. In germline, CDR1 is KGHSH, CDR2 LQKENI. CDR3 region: CASSGTGGNQPQHF. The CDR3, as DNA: TGTGCCAGCTCCGGGACAGGGGGGAATCAGCCCCAGCATTTT. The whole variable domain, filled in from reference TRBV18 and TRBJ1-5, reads NAGVMQNPRHLVRRRGQEARLRCSPMKGHSHVYWYRQLPEEGLKFMVYLQKENIIDESGMPKERFSAEFPKEGPSILRIQQVVRGDSAAYFCASSGTGGNQPQHFGDGTRLSIL.

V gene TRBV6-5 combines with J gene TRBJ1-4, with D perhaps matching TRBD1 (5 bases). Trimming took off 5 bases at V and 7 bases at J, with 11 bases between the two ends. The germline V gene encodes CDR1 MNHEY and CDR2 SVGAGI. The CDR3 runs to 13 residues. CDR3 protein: CASSPRGGEKLFF. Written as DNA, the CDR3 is TGTGCCAGCAGTCCCCGGGGGGGTGAAAAACTGTTTTTT.

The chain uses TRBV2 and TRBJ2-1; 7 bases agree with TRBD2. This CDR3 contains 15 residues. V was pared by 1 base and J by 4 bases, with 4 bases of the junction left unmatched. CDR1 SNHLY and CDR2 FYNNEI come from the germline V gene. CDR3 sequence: CASSEGLAEYNEQFF. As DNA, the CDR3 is TGTGCCAGCAGTGAAGGGCTAGCGGAATACAATGAGCAGTTCTTC.

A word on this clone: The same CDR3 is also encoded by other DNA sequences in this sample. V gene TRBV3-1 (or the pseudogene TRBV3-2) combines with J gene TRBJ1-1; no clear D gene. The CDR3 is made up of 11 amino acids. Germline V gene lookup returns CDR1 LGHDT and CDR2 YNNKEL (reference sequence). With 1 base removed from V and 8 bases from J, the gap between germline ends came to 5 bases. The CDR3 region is CASSQGAEAFF. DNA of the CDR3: TGTGCCAGCAGCCAAGGCGCCGAAGCTTTCTTT.

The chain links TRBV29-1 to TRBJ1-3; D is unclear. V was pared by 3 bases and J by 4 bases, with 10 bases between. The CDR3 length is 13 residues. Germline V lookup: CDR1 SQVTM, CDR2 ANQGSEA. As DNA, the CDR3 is TGCAGCGTTGACCCCGGTATCGGAAACACCATATATTTT. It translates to CSVDPGIGNTIYF.

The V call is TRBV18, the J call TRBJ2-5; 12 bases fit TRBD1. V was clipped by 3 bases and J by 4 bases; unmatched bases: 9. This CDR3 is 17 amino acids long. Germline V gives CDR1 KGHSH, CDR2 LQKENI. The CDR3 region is CASSPLGQGAKGETQYF. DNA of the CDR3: TGTGCCAGCTCACCCCTGGGACAGGGGGCGAAGGGAGAGACCCAGTACTTC.

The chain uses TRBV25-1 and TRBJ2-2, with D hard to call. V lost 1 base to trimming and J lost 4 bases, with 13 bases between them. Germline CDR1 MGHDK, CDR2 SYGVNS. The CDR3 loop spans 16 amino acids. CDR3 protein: CASSEFLTELTGELFF. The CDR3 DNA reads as TGTGCCAGCAGTGAATTTTTAACAGAACTCACCGGGGAGCTGTTTTTT. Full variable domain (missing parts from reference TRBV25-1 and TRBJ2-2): EADIYQTPRYLVIGTGKKITLECSQTMGHDKMYWYQQDPGMELHLIHYSYGVNSTEKGDLSSESTVSRIRTEHFPLTLESARPSHTSQYLCASSEFLTELTGELFFGEGSRLTVL.

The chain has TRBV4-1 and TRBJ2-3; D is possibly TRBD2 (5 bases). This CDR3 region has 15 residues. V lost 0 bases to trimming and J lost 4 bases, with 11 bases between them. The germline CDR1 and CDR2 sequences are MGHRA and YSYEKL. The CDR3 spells CASSQEPLAADTQYF. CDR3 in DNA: TGCGCCAGCAGCCAAGAGCCTCTAGCAGCAGATACGCAGTATTTT.

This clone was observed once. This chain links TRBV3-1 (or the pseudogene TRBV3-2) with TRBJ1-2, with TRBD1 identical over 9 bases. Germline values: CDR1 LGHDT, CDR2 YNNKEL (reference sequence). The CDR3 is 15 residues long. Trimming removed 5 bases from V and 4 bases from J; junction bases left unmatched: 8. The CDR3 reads CASSARTGVSYGYTF. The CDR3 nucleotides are TGTGCCAGCAGCGCCCGGACAGGGGTTAGCTATGGCTACACCTTC.

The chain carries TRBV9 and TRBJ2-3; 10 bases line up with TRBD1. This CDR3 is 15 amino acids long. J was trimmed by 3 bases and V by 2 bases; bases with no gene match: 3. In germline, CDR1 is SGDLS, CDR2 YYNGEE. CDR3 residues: CASSVGQGKTDTQYF. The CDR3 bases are TGTGCCAGCAGCGTGGGACAGGGGAAGACAGATACGCAGTATTTT.